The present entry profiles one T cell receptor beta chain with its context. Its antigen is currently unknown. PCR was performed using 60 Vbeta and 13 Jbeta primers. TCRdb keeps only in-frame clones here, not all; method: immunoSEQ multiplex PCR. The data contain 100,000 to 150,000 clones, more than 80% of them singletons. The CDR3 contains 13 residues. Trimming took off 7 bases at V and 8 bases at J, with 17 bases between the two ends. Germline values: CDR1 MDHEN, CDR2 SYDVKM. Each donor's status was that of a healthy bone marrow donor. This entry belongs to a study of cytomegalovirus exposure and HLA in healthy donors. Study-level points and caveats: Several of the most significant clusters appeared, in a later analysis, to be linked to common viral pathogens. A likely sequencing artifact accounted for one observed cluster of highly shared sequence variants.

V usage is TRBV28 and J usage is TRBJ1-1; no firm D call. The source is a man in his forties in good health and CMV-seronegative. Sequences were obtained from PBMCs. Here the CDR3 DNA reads TGTGCCAGCACCATCCCAATTTCAGGCGAAGCTTTCTTT. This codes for CASTIPISGEAFF.